Reported below is one T cell receptor (beta chain). The target of this receptor is not known. No much larger clone is present one base from it, and per-base qualities are unavailable. Ends trimmed: V by 10 bases, J by 7 bases; bases unmatched to a gene: 9. The CDR3 holds 13 amino acids from the cysteine to the phenylalanine. Of all the DNA, just the CDR3 is kept, 39 bases in frame from base 1. CDR1 MNHNS and CDR2 SASEGT are derived from the germline V gene. This sample's treatment or condition label indicates: approximately nine-day PBMC culture with coronavirus spike peptide pools or control peptides (ViraFEST assay). CD4+ T cells from unexposed donors were collected before the COVID-19 pandemic (2011-2018). To expand antigen-specific T cells with peptide pools and then pick out the expanded clonotypes through TCR sequencing, the study relied on the ViraFEST assay. Each well held approximately 2 million PBMCs cultured in IMDM containing around 5% human AB serum and approximately 9.4 IU/ml IL-2, with about 10 ug/ml peptide pools added. Half of the culture medium was replaced with fresh IL-2-containing medium on days 3 and 7. After nine to eleven days of culture, CD4+ T cells were isolated by negative selection with the EasySep CD4+ T cell isolation kit. Unexposed donor CD4+ T cells were tested for reactivity to SARS-CoV-2 S and N and four common cold coronavirus spike pools, as cell number allowed. PBMCs were separated from whole blood using Ficoll-Paque Plus gradient centrifugation and then either used fresh or cryopreserved at -140C. Culture conditions were generally each tested in triplicate wells. The leukapheresis product for the unexposed donors was obtained through commercial purchase.

These data originate in a study of vaccination and CD4 T cells after COVID-19 (dated by TCRdb to 2022 to 2024). Notes on the research overall: The convalescent cohort included six males and four females, with two Hispanic individuals, seven Caucasians, two Asians and one multiracial person. Two doses of either the Pfizer-BioNTech BNT162b2 vaccine (n=8) or the Moderna mRNA-1273 vaccine (n=2) were administered to participants. Post-COVID blood samples from convalescent patients were collected a median of roughly 100 days after diagnosis, with a range of roughly 35 to 170 days. The time from the second vaccine dose to post-vaccine blood sampling had a median of roughly 79 days and ranged from about 12 to 250 days. Culture stimuli were overlapping spike peptide pools from SARS-CoV-2 and from the common cold coronaviruses HCoV-NL63, HCoV-OC43 and HCoV-229E. In control cultures, a CEFX viral epitope pool was used as positive control, an HIV-1 Nef peptide pool was used as negative control, or no peptide was added. In around nine COVID-19 convalescent patients and several infection-naive healthy vaccine recipients, the spike-specific CD4+ TCR repertoire before mRNA vaccination was compared with the repertoire after mRNA vaccination. An earlier paper using these donors assessed, at the TCR clonotype level, memory CD4+ T cell crossreactivity between SARS-CoV-2 and common cold coronavirus spike proteins. The research as a whole found: The median number of SARS-CoV-2-reactive clonotypes rose from 20 to 25 after infection to some 37 after vaccination, but the change was not significant. The study included relatively few convalescent patients and did not analyze early timepoints after natural infection. Nearly all vaccine-specific clones in convalescent patients (304 of 307) were mono-reactive for SARS-CoV-2 spike rather than cross-reactive with common cold coronaviruses. In convalescent patients, a median roughly 87% of post-vaccine SARS-CoV-2-reactive clones were detected only after vaccination, and vaccine-specific priming was suggested by this finding.

The method behind the library was PCR. DNA from cultured CD4+ T cells underwent TCR sequencing with the Oncomine TCR Beta short-read assay at the Johns Hopkins FTIC core. Genomic DNA was extracted from the cultured CD4+ T cells with the QIAamp micro DNA kit. Oncomine TCR Beta libraries from cultured CD4+ T cells were pooled using unique dual indexes and sequenced on an Illumina iSeq 100. The study's own analysis went as follows. Non-productive sequences were removed, and CDR3s not starting with C, not ending with F or W, or shorter than 7 amino acids were discarded. Antigen-specific clonotypes were identified with the MANAFEST web application by comparing peptide-stimulated wells with reference and other culture wells. Positive clones required FDR below 0.05, an odds ratio above 5, and productive frequency above 0.1% in at least two of three replicate wells. Clonotypes that were significantly expanded in both SARS-CoV-2 spike wells and at least one common cold coronavirus spike condition were defined as cross-reactive. Similarity between CDR3 sequences was evaluated in R version 3.6.1 using Levenshtein distances (stringdist) and unrooted phylogenetic trees (ape). TCRdb passed the public sequencing reads through fastp at Q25 and MiXCR, retaining productive beta sequences. Duplicate CDR3 protein sequences are folded into a single record with the most common DNA and genes. The V and J calls come from TCRdb's annotation, not from the publication. Across this sample there are roughly 7,000 distinct CDR3 sequences, with about two thirds seen only once. Of the sample, around a third is held by the ten largest clones.

The sequence joins TRBV6-1 to TRBJ2-1, with 8 junctional bases fitting TRBD1. The origin of this receptor is a human donor in good health. The sample comprised CD4+ T cells from blood, cultured in vitro. The encoded CDR3 is CATSGQGLNEQFF. The sequence in DNA is TGTGCCACCTCAGGACAGGGTCTGAATGAGCAGTTCTTC.